A selection of T cell receptor beta chains follows, all from one sample in a study of T cells in Graves' hyperthyroidism and ophthalmopathy. TCRdb reprocessed the multiplex PCR reads with MiXCR, giving one entry per CDR3 protein. The sample contains about 290,000 distinct CDR3 sequences, about a sixth of which appear only once. The sequencing input was blood. The receptor set was obtained from a woman aged 55-69 years with Graves' ophthalmopathy. CDR3s include the opening cysteine and the closing phenylalanine or tryptophan. Each record gives: V gene, J gene, clone size, D gene, CDR3 DNA, CDR3 protein. D genes are given only for firm matches. Clone sizes are given selectively: once, few, many, or a class where the clone is expanded.

v_call: TRBV4-3; j_call: TRBJ2-3; clone_size: many; d_call: -; cdr3_nt: TGCGCCAGCAGCCAAGAGGCCCGCTTTACAGATACGCAGTATTTT; cdr3_aa: CASSQEARFTDTQYF
v_call: TRBV6-2/TRBV6-3; j_call: TRBJ2-7; clone_size: many; d_call: TRBD2; cdr3_nt: TGTGCCAGCAGAACCCTAGCGGGCGGACTCTACGAGCAGTACTTC; cdr3_aa: CASRTLAGGLYEQYF
v_call: TRBV7-2; j_call: TRBJ1-5; clone_size: many; d_call: -; cdr3_nt: TGTGCCAGCAGTCAAGACGGTGATCAGCCCCAGCATTTT; cdr3_aa: CASSQDGDQPQHF
v_call: TRBV27; j_call: TRBJ1-2; clone_size: many; d_call: TRBD1; cdr3_nt: TGTGCCAGCAGTCCAAGGACAGGCGGGATCTATGGCTACACCTTC; cdr3_aa: CASSPRTGGIYGYTF
v_call: TRBV7-2; j_call: TRBJ1-1; clone_size: many; d_call: -; cdr3_nt: TGTGCCAGCAGCGTCAACAACCAGGGAAGAGCTTTCTTT; cdr3_aa: CASSVNNQGRAFF
v_call: TRBV7-2; j_call: TRBJ1-2; clone_size: many; d_call: -; cdr3_nt: TGTGCCAGCACCCACGACAGGACTAACTATGGCTACACCTTC; cdr3_aa: CASTHDRTNYGYTF
v_call: TRBV6-2/TRBV6-3; j_call: TRBJ1-4; clone_size: few; d_call: TRBD1; cdr3_nt: TGTGCCAGCAGTTCGGTGAGGGACAGGGGTCATGAAAAACTGTTTTTT; cdr3_aa: CASSSVRDRGHEKLFF
v_call: TRBV20-1; j_call: TRBJ2-1; clone_size: many; d_call: -; cdr3_nt: TGCAGTGTCCTCGGCTGGTCATACAATGAGCAGTTCTTC; cdr3_aa: CSVLGWSYNEQFF
v_call: TRBV3-1; j_call: TRBJ1-1; clone_size: many; d_call: -; cdr3_nt: TGTGCCAGCAGCCTCCGTGGTTCTTCTGAAGCTTTCTTT; cdr3_aa: CASSLRGSSEAFF
v_call: TRBV11-3; j_call: TRBJ1-6; clone_size: -; d_call: -; cdr3_nt: TGTGCCAGCAGCCAAGATGCCGGGACAAGGAATTCACCCCTCCACTTT; cdr3_aa: CASSQDAGTRNSPLHF
v_call: TRBV18; j_call: TRBJ2-6; clone_size: few; d_call: -; cdr3_nt: TGTGCCAGCTCAACGACAGCGTACTCTGGGGCCAACGTCCTGACTTTC; cdr3_aa: CASSTTAYSGANVLTF